These 7 T cell receptor beta chains came from one sample sequenced in a study of blood T cell repertoires in COVID-19. The data were produced by immunoSEQ multiplex PCR, yet TCRdb's version contains in-frame clones alone and is incomplete. Here the sample spans some 150,000 clones, 84% being singletons. The material sequenced was peripheral blood. The receptors here all came from an older woman with acute or convalescent COVID-19.

CDR3 DNA: TGTGCCAGTAGTACATGGCTAGCGGGAGGGCCTAGTGAGCAGTTCTTC. Its translation is CASSTWLAGGPSEQFF. The chain recombines TRBV19 with TRBJ2-1; TRBD2 matches at 12 bases. CDR1 is LNHDA and CDR2 is SQIVND in the germline V gene (reference sequence). V dropped 4 bases and J dropped 9; count of bases not matched to a gene: 10. The CDR3 length is 16 residues.

This chain connects TRBV25-1 to TRBJ2-4; unclear D gene. Germline values: CDR1 MGHDK, CDR2 SYGVNS. V lost 3 bases to trimming and J lost 4 bases, with 10 bases between them. The CDR3 loop spans 14 amino acids. This CDR3 reads CASSDSLKKNIQYF. The CDR3 bases are TGTGCCAGCAGTGACTCCCTTAAAAAAAACATTCAGTACTTC.

The chain employs TRBV4-1 and TRBJ2-5; 7 nucleotides align to TRBD2. The CDR3 length is 14 residues. Germline CDR1 and CDR2: MGHRA and YSYEKL. V was pared by 4 bases and J by 3 bases, with 5 bases of the junction left unmatched. The DNA of the CDR3 is TGCGCCAGCAGCCCGACTAGCTTGGAAGAGACCCAGTACTTC. It encodes CASSPTSLEETQYF.

This chain joins TRBV29-1 and TRBJ2-1; 11 nucleotides match TRBD2. With 7 bases clipped from V and 3 bases from J, the junction kept 5 bases outside the gene matches. Germline CDR1 is SQVTM and CDR2 is ANQGSEA. The CDR3 consists of 14 residues. The CDR3 nucleotides read TGCAGCGGTAAAACTAGCGGGGGCTACAATGAGCAGTTCTTC. As protein: CSGKTSGGYNEQFF.

The rearrangement uses TRBV9 and TRBJ1-2, with D maybe TRBD1 (5 bases). Germline V lookup: CDR1 SGDLS, CDR2 YYNGEE. The CDR3 is 17 amino acids. V lost 0 bases and J 4 bases, leaving 19 bases between the germline ends. CDR3 protein: CASSVGTGLRGGYGYTF. CDR3 in DNA: TGTGCCAGCAGCGTAGGCACTGGCTTGCGGGGGGGCTATGGCTACACCTTC.

The rearrangement uses TRBV11-2 and TRBJ2-5, with 11 bases aligning to TRBD2. This CDR3 has 16 residues. The germline gives CDR1 SGHAT, CDR2 FQNNGV. J gave up 5 bases and V 8 bases, and 13 bases lay outside the gene matches. The CDR3 reads CASVGGSGRAWETQYF. The CDR3, as DNA: TGTGCCAGCGTCGGGGGTAGCGGGAGGGCCTGGGAGACCCAGTACTTC.

J is TRBJ1-4 and V is TRBV28; D unclear. Germline CDR1 is MDHEN and CDR2 is SYDVKM. The CDR3 extends over 14 amino acids. Trimming stripped 2 bases from V and 8 bases from J, with 12 bases between. The CDR3 nucleotides are TGTGCCAGCAGTTTAGTGGGCAATTCGGAAAAACTGTTTTTT. Its protein is CASSLVGNSEKLFF.